Sequencing of this T cell receptor beta chain was carried out in a study of T cells expressing NK-cell markers. Germline V gives CDR1 MGHRA, CDR2 YSYEKL. This CDR3 spans 17 amino acids. TCRdb reprocessed the 5' RACE reads, keeping one entry per CDR3 protein, no DNA. Its table lists under 500,000 distinct CDR3 sequences. The sequencing input was blood T cells: a sorted CD56 or NKG2C T cell subset, CD4+ or CD8+ T cells, or bulk PBMC T cells (not recorded which). The gene calls are TRBV4-1 and TRBJ1-5. The TCR originated in a woman aged 18 to 69 in good health. CDR3 sequence: CASSQTSPRNGNQPQHF.